These 19 T cell receptor beta chains were sequenced from one sample in a study of metastatic and nonmetastatic thyroid tumors. Every patient was untreated before thyroid surgery. TCRdb re-clonotyped the PCR reads through MiXCR. Of several thousand clones detected, approximately 30% appear once; the ten largest clones hold roughly a tenth. The sample was adjacent normal tissue. The receptor set was obtained from a female donor with papillary thyroid cancer or a benign thyroid nodule (not recorded which). Some clones in this sample may be carry-over from other donors' samples.

This clone was counted at least ten times. The rearrangement links TRBV3-2 to TRBJ2-1; TRBD1 is the table's D call and was not checked against the DNA. TRBV3-2 is marked as a pseudogene. The CDR3 has 18 amino acids. The CDR3 nucleotides read TGTGCCAGCAGCCCAAGATATTACGGGGACAGGGGGCTCAATGAGCAGTTCTTC. The encoded protein is CASSPRYYGDRGLNEQFF.

This clone was detected only a few times. V gene TRBV7-8 combines with J gene TRBJ2-7; 8 bases fit TRBD1. CDR1 SGHVS and CDR2 FQNEAQ come from the germline V gene. V lost 6 bases, J lost 1 base, and 8 bases stayed unmatched. This CDR3 is built from 15 residues. The CDR3 region has the DNA TGTGCCAGCAGTTACGGGGGACAGGAGTCCTACGAGCAGTACTTC. This sequence encodes CASSYGGQESYEQYF. Together with reference TRBV7-8 and TRBJ2-7, the CDR3 gives the full variable domain: GAGVSQSPRYKVAKRGQDVALRCDPISGHVSLFWYQQALGQGPEFLTYFQNEAQLDKSGLPSDRFFAERPEGSVSTLKIQRTQQEDSAVYLCASSYGGQESYEQYFGPGTRLTVT.

The rearrangement uses TRBV5-1 and TRBJ2-2, with TRBD2 matching over 12 bases. Germline CDR1 reads SGHRS; CDR2 reads YFSETQ. CDR3 length equals 19 residues. V shed 2 bases, J shed 5 bases, and the junction held 13 bases outside the gene matches. CDR3 in DNA: TGCGCCAGCAGCTTTTTGGCTAGCGGGAGGGCCGTCCCTACCGGGGAGCTGTTTTTT. Protein: CASSFLASGRAVPTGELFF.

The rearrangement joins TRBV5-6 to TRBJ1-3; tentative D call: TRBD1 (6 bases). The CDR3 contains 14 residues. Trimming pared 3 bases from V and 4 bases from J, leaving 11 bases between. Germline values: CDR1 SGHDT, CDR2 YYEEEE. CDR3 region: CASSYRGPGNTIYF. The CDR3 DNA reads TGTGCCAGCAGCTACCGGGGGCCAGGAAACACCATATATTTT.

The V and J genes are TRBV7-2 and TRBJ2-1, with D hard to call. The germline gives CDR1 SGHTA, CDR2 FQGNSA. Trimming removed 2 bases from V and 8 bases from J, with 16 bases in between. The CDR3 is made up of 15 amino acids. CDR3 DNA: TGTGCCAGCAGCTTAAGTCCCTACAGTTTGGATGAGCAGTTCTTC. Its protein is CASSLSPYSLDEQFF.

This clone was detected only a few times. The chain combines TRBV27 with TRBJ2-7; either TRBD1 or TRBD2 may supply D (5 bases each). CDR1 and CDR2 (germline): MNHEY, SMNVEV (reference sequence). The CDR3 is 14 amino acids. V was pared by 2 bases and J by 2 bases, with 10 bases between. CDR3 in amino acids: CASSLPVGAYEQYF. In nucleotides, the CDR3 is TGTGCCAGCAGTTTACCAGTGGGGGCCTACGAGCAGTACTTC.

This clone was counted between two and nine times. V is TRBV18 and J is TRBJ1-1, with D possibly matching TRBD1 (5 bases). This CDR3 spans 15 amino acids. Germline V gene sequence: CDR1 KGHSH, CDR2 LQKENI. Trimming removed 8 bases at V and 6 bases at J, with 22 bases between. Here the CDR3 DNA reads TGTGCCAGCCCAGCGGACCCAAGGGGCCTTTCTGAAGCTTTCTTT. Protein sequence: CASPADPRGLSEAFF.

This clone is termed large. The V call is TRBV19, the J call TRBJ1-2, with 10 nucleotides matching TRBD1. Germline CDR1 and CDR2: LNHDA and SQIVND (reference sequence). V shed 7 bases and J 1 base; nucleotides not matched to a gene: 6. The CDR3 is 15 residues long. DNA of the CDR3: TGTGCCAGTACCAGACAGGGGGCTCATAACTATGGCTACACCTTC. Translated: CASTRQGAHNYGYTF.

This sequence joins TRBV18 and TRBJ2-7; 13 positions match TRBD2. J was trimmed by 2 bases and V by 5 bases; bases with no gene match: 9. The CDR3 runs 17 residues. Germline CDR1 KGHSH, CDR2 LQKENI. The CDR3 reads CASSTALLAGGPYEQYF. The CDR3 DNA follows: TGTGCCAGCTCAACCGCATTACTAGCGGGGGGGCCCTACGAGCAGTACTTC.

This chain connects TRBV11-1 to TRBJ2-7; D may match TRBD1 or TRBD2 (5 bases each). V lost 5 bases, J lost 4 bases, and 15 bases lay in between. The CDR3 length is 14 residues. Looked up from germline, CDR1 is SGHAT and CDR2 is FQDESV (reference sequence). CDR3 nucleotide sequence: TGTGCCAGCAGCATGGGGACGGTAGGGTACGAGCAGTACTTC. Protein: CASSMGTVGYEQYF.

The V gene is TRBV18, the J gene TRBJ2-5, with D hard to call. This CDR3 has 10 amino acids. V was pared by 8 bases and J by 2 bases, with 3 bases between. The germline CDR1 and CDR2 sequences are KGHSH and LQKENI. The CDR3 loop reads CASGQETQYF. The DNA for the CDR3 is TGTGCCAGCGGACAAGAGACCCAGTACTTC. Full variable domain (outside the CDR3, taken from reference TRBV18 and TRBJ2-5): NAGVMQNPRHLVRRRGQEARLRCSPMKGHSHVYWYRQLPEEGLKFMVYLQKENIIDESGMPKERFSAEFPKEGPSILRIQQVVRGDSAAYFCASGQETQYFGPGTRLLVL.

The chain uses TRBV20-1 and TRBJ1-5, with D uncertain. Trimming shortened V by 6 bases and J by 3 bases, and 21 bases separated the two germline ends. The V gene's germline CDR1 is DFQATT and CDR2 SNEGSKA (reference sequence). This CDR3 region has 16 residues. CDR3 protein: CSARRTGKGPNQPQHF. The CDR3 nucleotides are TGCAGTGCCCGACGCACGGGTAAAGGGCCCAATCAGCCCCAGCATTTT.

The rearrangement links TRBV14 to TRBJ1-3; TRBD1 might be the D (5 bases). The CDR3 is 15 residues long. Germline V gene sequence: CDR1 SGHDN, CDR2 FVKESK. With 1 base removed from V and 2 bases from J, the gap between germline ends came to 9 bases. In DNA, the CDR3 is TGTGCCAGCAGCCAAGGAAGGGGTCCTGGAAACACCATATATTTT. Protein sequence: CASSQGRGPGNTIYF.

By its share, this clone is medium-sized. This chain uses TRBV6-5 with TRBJ2-2, with 8 bases fitting TRBD2. This CDR3 is 18 amino acids long. Trimming at V came to 4 bases and at J to 0 bases, leaving 10 bases not matched to a gene. CDR1 and CDR2 from the germline V gene are MNHEY and SVGAGI. The CDR3 DNA is TGTGCCAGCAGTTTGTCCCCCCCGGGACTAGCGAACACCGGGGAGCTGTTTTTT. Translated: CASSLSPPGLANTGELFF.

By frequency in the sample, this clone is medium-sized (0.01 to 0.1%). The chain is built from TRBV6-2 or TRBV6-3 and TRBJ1-5, with unresolved D. CDR1 MNHEY and CDR2 SVGEGT come from the germline V gene. The CDR3 runs to 14 residues. Between the trimmed V and J ends, which lost 0 bases and 7 bases, there was a span of 10 bases. The CDR3 nucleotides read TGTGCCAGCAGTTACTCGTCCGGTCCCCAGCCCCAGCATTTT. This gives the protein CASSYSSGPQPQHF.

The sample holds a few counts of this clone. The chain has TRBV6-1 and TRBJ2-7; D may be TRBD1 (5 bases). This CDR3 region has 13 residues. Looked up from germline, CDR1 is MNHNS and CDR2 is SASEGT. The V end lost 1 base, the J end lost 3 bases, and 7 bases lay between the germline ends. CDR3: CASSEGQNYEQYF. The DNA of the CDR3 is TGTGCCAGCAGTGAAGGACAGAACTACGAGCAGTACTTC.

In its sample, this clone ranks as medium-sized. The chain couples TRBV5-5 to TRBJ1-5; D is unresolved. CDR3 length: 16 amino acids. CDR1 is SGHKS and CDR2 is YYEKEE in the germline V gene (reference sequence). Trimming took 5 bases from V and 0 from J, leaving 15 bases between them. The CDR3 reads CASRFAAGDSNQPQHF. The CDR3 DNA reads as TGTGCCAGCAGGTTTGCCGCGGGAGATAGCAATCAGCCCCAGCATTTT.

V gene TRBV20-1 combines with J gene TRBJ2-1, with D unresolved. Germline V gives CDR1 DFQATT, CDR2 SNEGSKA (reference sequence). The CDR3 extends over 13 amino acids. Trimming took 6 bases from V and 5 from J, leaving 14 bases between them. The CDR3 DNA reads TGCAGTGCCCATGAGGCAGCCAACAATGAGCAGTTCTTC. Its protein is CSAHEAANNEQFF.

The CDR3, as DNA: TGTGCCAGAGGAGACAGTGGACAGGGTGAAAAACTGTTTTTT. Translating it yields CARGDSGQGEKLFF. The chain is built from TRBV6-1 and TRBJ1-4, with 8 bases that match TRBD1. V shed 9 bases, J shed 7 bases, and the junction held 10 bases outside the gene matches. Germline V gives CDR1 MNHNS, CDR2 SASEGT. The CDR3 extends over 14 amino acids.